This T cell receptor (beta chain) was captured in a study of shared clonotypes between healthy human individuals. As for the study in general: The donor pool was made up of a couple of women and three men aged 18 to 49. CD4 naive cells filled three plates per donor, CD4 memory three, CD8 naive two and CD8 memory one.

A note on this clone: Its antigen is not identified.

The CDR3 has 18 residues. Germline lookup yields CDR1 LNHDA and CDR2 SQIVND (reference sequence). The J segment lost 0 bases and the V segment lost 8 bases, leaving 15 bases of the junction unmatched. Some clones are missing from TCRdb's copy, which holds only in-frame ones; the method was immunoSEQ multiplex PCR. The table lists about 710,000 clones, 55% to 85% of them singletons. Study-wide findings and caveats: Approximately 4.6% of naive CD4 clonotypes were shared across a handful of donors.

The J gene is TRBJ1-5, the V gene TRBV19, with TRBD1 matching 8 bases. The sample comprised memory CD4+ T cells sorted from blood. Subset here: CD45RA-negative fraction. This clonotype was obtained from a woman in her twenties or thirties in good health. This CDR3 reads CASGDRFQGVYSNQPQHF. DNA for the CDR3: TGTGCCAGTGGGGACAGGTTTCAGGGTGTATATAGCAATCAGCCCCAGCATTTT.